These 21 T cell receptor beta chains came from one sample sequenced in a study of shared clonotypes between healthy human individuals. Sequenced by immunoSEQ multiplex PCR; TCRdb stores in-frame clones only, minus some. Of under 600,000 clones listed, 95% to 98% are singletons. The sequenced sample was naive CD4+ T cells sorted from blood. Subset meaning: CD45RA+ positively selected. These receptors came from a woman in her 30s in good health.

This clone appeared a single time. The gene calls are TRBV19 and TRBJ2-1, with 10 bases identical to TRBD2. The CDR3 consists of 17 residues. Per the germline V gene, CDR1 is LNHDA and CDR2 is SQIVND (reference sequence). V was pared by 6 bases and J by 4 bases, with 12 bases of the junction left unmatched. CDR3 in amino acids: CASRDSSGSRGYNEQFF. The CDR3 coding sequence is TGTGCCAGTAGGGACTCTAGCGGGAGCAGGGGGTACAATGAGCAGTTCTTC.

The chain uses TRBV9 and TRBJ1-2; 10 bases match TRBD1. The CDR3 has 14 residues. Germline V gene data show CDR1 as SGDLS and CDR2 as YYNGEE. V gave up 0 bases and J gave up 8 bases; unmatched junction bases: 4. CDR3 in amino acids: CASSVGGQGQGYTF. For the CDR3, the DNA is TGTGCCAGCAGCGTAGGGGGACAGGGGCAGGGCTACACCTTC.

The chain employs TRBV5-5 and TRBJ2-7, with D unresolved. CDR3 size: 12 residues. Trimming left V 2 bases short and J 6 bases short, with 9 bases between. In germline, CDR1 is SGHKS, CDR2 YYEKEE (reference sequence). In DNA, the CDR3 is TGTGCCAGCAGCTTTTTAGGGCCCGAGCAGTACTTC. It is translated as CASSFLGPEQYF.

Here the CDR3 reads CASSFPLRGRKAAYEQYF. The CDR3 DNA reads as TGTGCCAGCAGTTTTCCGTTGAGGGGGCGAAAGGCAGCCTACGAGCAGTACTTC. The genes are TRBV28 and TRBJ2-7; 7 bases map to TRBD1. The CDR3 consists of 18 residues. Germline CDR1 is MDHEN and CDR2 is SYDVKM. Trimming removed 3 bases from V and 2 bases from J; junction bases left unmatched: 16.

The CDR3 region is CASSLPMSSYEQYF. Written as DNA, the CDR3 is TGTGCCAGCAGCTTACCCATGTCTAGTTACGAGCAGTACTTC. The chain has TRBV7-2 and TRBJ2-7; D not certain. Trimming removed 2 bases from V and 4 bases from J, with 12 bases in between. The CDR3 is 14 residues long. Germline V gene data show CDR1 as SGHTA and CDR2 as FQGNSA. Filled out from reference TRBV7-2 and TRBJ2-7, the complete variable domain reads GAGVSQSPSNKVTEKGKDVELRCDPISGHTALYWYRQSLGQGLEFLIYFQGNSAPDKSGLPSDRFSAERTGGSVSTLTIQRTQQEDSAVYLCASSLPMSSYEQYFGPGTRLTVT.

Regarding this clone: One end of the junction is discordant with germline, which a read error may explain. This chain links TRBV29-1 with TRBJ2-3, with 9 bases identical to TRBD2. Germline assignment: CDR1 SQVTM and CDR2 ANQGSEA. This CDR3 has 14 amino acids. CDR3 sequence: CSGWTSASKDTQYF. The CDR3 DNA is TGCAGCGGATGGACTAGCGCCAGCAAAGATACGCAGTATTTT.

The V gene is TRBV11-3, the J gene TRBJ2-5, with TRBD2 matching 12 bases. The CDR3 consists of 15 residues. The V and J ends lost 3 bases and 4 bases, in that order; junction bases with no gene match: 3. Per the germline V gene, CDR1 is SGHNT and CDR2 is YENEEA. CDR3 amino acids: CASSLTSGSGETQYF. The CDR3 nucleotides are TGTGCCAGCAGCTTGACTAGCGGGAGTGGAGAGACCCAGTACTTC.

This clone appeared a single time. CDR3 sequence reads: CASSGTGRREQYF. For the CDR3, the DNA is TGTGCCAGCAGTGGGACAGGGCGTAGGGAGCAGTACTTC. This chain uses TRBV6-1 with TRBJ2-7, with 8 nucleotides matching TRBD1. The junction had 6 bases not matched to a gene; V was cut back by 4 bases and J by 7 bases. Germline V lookup: CDR1 MNHNS, CDR2 SASEGT. The CDR3 totals 13 residues.

The V call is TRBV10-3, the J call TRBJ2-3, with D maybe TRBD1 (6 bases). Trimming cost V 4 bases and J 0 bases, with 20 bases left between them. CDR1 and CDR2 (germline): ENHRY, SYGVKD. This CDR3 is built from 18 residues. CDR3 bases: TGTGCCATCAGTGTTCTATGGTGGACAGTTGGTAGCACAGATACGCAGTATTTT. Residues: CAISVLWWTVGSTDTQYF.

The rearrangement joins TRBV28 to TRBJ1-4; D remains unclear. The CDR3 is 12 amino acids. Trimming took off 6 bases at V and 1 base at J, with 3 bases between the two ends. Germline V gene sequence: CDR1 MDHEN, CDR2 SYDVKM. The CDR3 region has the DNA TGTGCCAGCAGGGTAACTAATGAAAAACTGTTTTTT. The encoded protein is CASRVTNEKLFF.

V and J are TRBV7-9 and TRBJ2-3, with TRBD2 matching 11 bases. J lost 8 bases, V lost 6 bases, and 7 bases had no gene match. CDR1 is SEHNR, CDR2 FQNEAQ, per germline (reference sequence). The CDR3 has 14 residues. The CDR3 loop is CASSVSGRGGTQYF. The DNA of the CDR3 is TGTGCCAGCAGTGTTAGCGGGAGGGGCGGTACGCAGTATTTT.

This clone was seen just once. The V call is TRBV7-6, the J call TRBJ2-4; D unclear. Germline lookup yields CDR1 SGHVS and CDR2 FNYEAQ. This CDR3 contains 17 residues. Trimming took 0 bases from V and 3 from J, leaving 15 bases between them. CDR3 residues: CASSLAGLGDGKNIQYF. The CDR3 DNA reads TGTGCCAGCAGCTTAGCAGGGTTGGGTGATGGCAAAAACATTCAGTACTTC.

The CDR3 region has the DNA TGCGCCAGCAGCGCGACTAGCGGAGGAACTACGAAGGGTGTGGAGACCCAGTACTTC. This sequence encodes CASSATSGGTTKGVETQYF. The V call is TRBV5-1, the J call TRBJ2-5, with 9 bases matching TRBD2. The V segment lost 4 bases and the J segment 5 bases; nucleotides outside the gene matches: 21. The CDR3 has 19 amino acids. Germline V gene sequence: CDR1 SGHRS, CDR2 YFSETQ.

This clone has just one count. J is TRBJ2-7 and V is TRBV6-5; a possible D gene is TRBD2 (5 bases). This CDR3 contains 15 residues. V lost 2 bases to trimming and J lost 6 bases, with 17 bases between them. From germline, CDR1 is MNHEY and CDR2 SVGAGI. The CDR3 is CASSYQNSGWSEQYF. As DNA, the CDR3 is TGTGCCAGCAGTTACCAAAATTCGGGGTGGTCCGAGCAGTACTTC.

The rearrangement uses TRBV28 and TRBJ2-1; D gene uncertain. The CDR3 is 12 amino acids. V was cut by 5 bases and J by 12 bases, with 14 bases left in between. Germline CDR1 and CDR2: MDHEN and SYDVKM. CDR3 in DNA: TGTGCCAGCAGTCCAGGACCCAAAGGGCAGTTCTTC. Translation: CASSPGPKGQFF.

This clone was seen just once. V gene TRBV6-5 combines with J gene TRBJ1-2, with D unresolved. The CDR3 is 15 amino acids. Germline V CDR1 and CDR2: MNHEY, SVGAGI. Trimming pared 2 bases from V and 8 bases from J, leaving 18 bases between. Here the CDR3 DNA reads TGTGCCAGCAGTTACGGCCCCTCACACTTGGGGGGCTACACCTTC. This encodes CASSYGPSHLGGYTF.

The chain couples TRBV6-5 to TRBJ1-1; no clear D gene. Germline CDR1 and CDR2: MNHEY and SVGAGI. V lost 2 bases and J lost 6, with 13 bases in between. The CDR3 covers 14 residues. The CDR3 DNA is TGTGCCAGCAGTTACGCTGACGGTAGGGCTGAAGCTTTCTTT. It encodes CASSYADGRAEAFF.

CDR3 loop: CASSRRSGTYTDTQYF. The DNA of the CDR3 is TGTGCCAGCTCACGACGTAGCGGCACCTACACAGATACGCAGTATTTT. The rearrangement links TRBV18 to TRBJ2-3; maybe TRBD2 (6 bases). CDR3 length: 16 amino acids. V was cut by 4 bases and J by 2 bases, with 16 bases left in between. In germline, CDR1 is KGHSH, CDR2 LQKENI.

The chain carries TRBV6-1 and TRBJ1-1, with D possibly TRBD1 on 6 matching bases. Looked up from germline, CDR1 is MNHNS and CDR2 is SASEGT. The CDR3 contains 12 residues. The V end lost 1 base, the J end lost 9 bases, and 9 bases lay between the germline ends. DNA for the CDR3: TGTGCCAGCAGTGAAGAGGACAGAAAAGCTTTCTTT. It specifies CASSEEDRKAFF.

The chain employs TRBV18 and TRBJ2-2; no reliable D call. This CDR3 is built from 17 residues. Germline V lookup: CDR1 KGHSH, CDR2 LQKENI. V was pared by 3 bases and J by 2 bases, with 16 bases between. Written as DNA, the CDR3 is TGTGCCAGCTCACCGTCGGTGTATTCCGACAACACCGGGGAGCTGTTTTTT. It yields the protein CASSPSVYSDNTGELFF.

This chain uses TRBV7-9 with TRBJ2-3; 11 bases are shared with TRBD1. Losses at the gene ends were 5 bases for V and 3 bases for J; bases not matched to a gene: 7. The CDR3 is made up of 16 amino acids. Germline CDR1 and CDR2: SEHNR and FQNEAQ (reference sequence). The CDR3 DNA reads TGTGCCAGCAGCGCCGCGTGGGACAGGGGGACAGATACGCAGTATTTT. Translated: CASSAAWDRGTDTQYF.